A selection of T cell receptor beta chains follows, all from one sample in a study of T cell responses to AZD1222 COVID-19 vaccine. Data came from immunoSEQ multiplex PCR; TCRdb stores just in-frame clones and leaves some out. The sample includes around 120,000 clones, approximately 88% of them seen just once. Sequenced here: peripheral blood, sampled on day 0 of AZD1222 vaccination. These receptors were collected from an adult in good health. The conserved cysteine and the conserved F or W are not part of the CDR3 here. The D gene is left open where the match is weak.

CDR3aa: ASSSILAYNEQF; d_gene: NA; v_gene: TRBV27
CDR3aa: ASSSIGQGGHKNIQY; d_gene: TRBD1; v_gene: TRBV7-9
CDR3aa: ASSQGSSGANVLT; d_gene: NA; v_gene: TRBV19
CDR3aa: ASSQANGGYT; d_gene: NA; v_gene: TRBV3-1/TRBV3-2
CDR3aa: ASSLENRGWMNTEAF; d_gene: NA; v_gene: TRBV5-1
CDR3aa: ASSLRSGNTIY; d_gene: NA; v_gene: TRBV27
CDR3aa: AISLAGTDTQY; d_gene: TRBD2; v_gene: TRBV10-3
CDR3aa: ASSQDQRDSPLH; d_gene: NA; v_gene: TRBV18
CDR3aa: ASSWTSGTGGELF; d_gene: TRBD1; v_gene: TRBV5-4
CDR3aa: ASSLFGEGGETQY; d_gene: TRBD2; v_gene: TRBV7-2
CDR3aa: TCWLADGETQY; d_gene: TRBD2; v_gene: TRBV29-1
CDR3aa: SASEGSRYGYT; d_gene: NA; v_gene: TRBV20-1
CDR3aa: ASSFVGNTEAF; d_gene: NA; v_gene: TRBV5-1
CDR3aa: ASSLVGASGELF; d_gene: NA; v_gene: TRBV5-5